This TCR delta chain was observed in a study of gamma-delta chains in newborns, infants, children. Turning to the study itself: Polyclonal expansion of innate γδ T cells after birth follows microbial exposure.

This clone was found a few times. Since a far larger clone is one base different, this is likely a read error. With CATT, TCRdb re-called clones from the reads. This table holds about 3,400 delta-chain clones, just under 0.3% found once. Sample: blood. The source of this sequence is a child who was a newborn, infant or young child, either healthy, febrile or measles-vaccinated (not recorded which).

The CDR3 spells CACDPLGDTGPLIF. The CDR3 bases are TGTGCCTGTGACCCTCTGGGGGATACAGGACCCCTGATCTTT. V and J are TRDV2 and TRDJ4; 11 positions match TRDD3. The length of the CDR3 is 14 residues. V shed 3 bases and J 3 bases; nucleotides not matched to a gene: 5. CDR1 and CDR2 (germline): GEAIGNYY, EKD.